Sequencing of this T cell receptor (beta chain) was carried out in a study of Graves' ophthalmopathy and Graves' hyperthyroidism. For the study at large: No treatment had been given when peripheral blood was collected at initial diagnosis.

Other autoimmune diseases, uncontrolled infections, pregnancy or lactation led to the exclusion of patients. Whole-study results and caveats: For separating ophthalmopathy from stable hyperthyroidism, a 13-signature model gave less than 90% sensitivity and 80% to 84% specificity. Most expanded clonotypes from thyroid (those above 0.001 frequency) were also found in blood.

There are 14 residues in the CDR3. CDR1 SGHTA and CDR2 FQGTGA come from the germline V gene. For this clonotype: Its antigen remains unidentified. Relative to the germline gene, one junction end is altered; a read error may explain this.

RNA transcripts provided the template for amplifying TCR beta CDR3 regions. Second-round multiplex PCR came after first-round RT-PCR with HTBI primers. TCRdb independently ran MiXCR on the multiplex PCR reads; one entry per CDR3 protein. This table has about 700,000 distinct CDR3 sequences, about 41% appearing once. The receptor comes from an adult man with Graves' ophthalmopathy. The chain recombines TRBV7-3 with TRBJ1-1; D call uncertain. The sequencing sample was made of peripheral blood. CDR3 sequence: CAGSLTKVNTEAFF. CDR3 in DNA: TGTGCCGGCAGCTTAACGAAGGTCAACACTGAAGCTTTCTTT.